This TCR beta chain was captured in a study of cytomegalovirus exposure and HLA in healthy donors. The primer mix had 60 Vbeta and 13 Jbeta primers. Data came from immunoSEQ multiplex PCR; TCRdb stores just in-frame clones and leaves some out. This table holds some 60,000 clones. Losses at the gene ends were 4 bases for V and 6 bases for J; bases not matched to a gene: 9. The CDR3 covers 15 residues. Germline CDR1 reads LGHNA; CDR2 reads YSLEER. This TCR derives from a male donor in good health and CMV-seronegative. This rearrangement joins TRBV4-3 to TRBJ2-1; 7 nucleotides align to TRBD2. Sequenced material: PBMCs. CDR3 coding DNA: TGCGCCAGCAGCCGGAGGCGGGAGTCTGCCAATGAGCAGTTCTTC. It yields the protein CASSRRRESANEQFF.